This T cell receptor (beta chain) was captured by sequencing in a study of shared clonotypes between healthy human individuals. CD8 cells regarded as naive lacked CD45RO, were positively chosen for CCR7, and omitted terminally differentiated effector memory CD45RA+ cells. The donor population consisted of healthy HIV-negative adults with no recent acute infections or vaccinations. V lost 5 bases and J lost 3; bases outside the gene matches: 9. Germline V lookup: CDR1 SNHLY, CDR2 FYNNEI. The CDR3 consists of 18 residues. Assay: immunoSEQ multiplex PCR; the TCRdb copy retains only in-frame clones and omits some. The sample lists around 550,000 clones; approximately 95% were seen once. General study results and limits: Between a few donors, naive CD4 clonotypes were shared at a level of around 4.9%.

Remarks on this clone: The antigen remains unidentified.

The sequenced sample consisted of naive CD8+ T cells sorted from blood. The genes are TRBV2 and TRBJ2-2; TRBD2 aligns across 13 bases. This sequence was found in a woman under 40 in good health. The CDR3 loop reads CASSLAGTSGTYTGELFF. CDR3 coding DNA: TGTGCCAGCAGTTTAGCCGGGACTAGCGGGACCTACACCGGGGAGCTGTTTTTT.